The source of this T cell receptor (beta chain) is a study of response to subunit inactivated influenza vaccine. TCRdb reanalysed the RT-PCR reads using MiXCR and keeps one entry per CDR3 protein. The sample has 400,000 to 650,000 distinct CDR3 sequences; approximately 7.2% are singletons. Study results and caveats: With each seasonal influenza vaccination, the authors suggested, few new T cells are recruited.

On this clonotype itself: The antigen is unknown.

The CDR3 is made up of 15 amino acids. The J gene is TRBJ2-5, the V gene TRBV12-2; the table's D gene call, TRBD1, was not cross checked with the DNA. TRBV12-2 constitutes a pseudogene. The receptor comes from a man in his fifties or sixties who received an inactivated influenza vaccine. The sample here was PBMCs from blood, taken about 24 months after vaccination. The CDR3 DNA is TGTGCAAGTCGTGACTCACGGGGGACCCAAGAGACCCAGTACTTC. Protein product: CASRDSRGTQETQYF.